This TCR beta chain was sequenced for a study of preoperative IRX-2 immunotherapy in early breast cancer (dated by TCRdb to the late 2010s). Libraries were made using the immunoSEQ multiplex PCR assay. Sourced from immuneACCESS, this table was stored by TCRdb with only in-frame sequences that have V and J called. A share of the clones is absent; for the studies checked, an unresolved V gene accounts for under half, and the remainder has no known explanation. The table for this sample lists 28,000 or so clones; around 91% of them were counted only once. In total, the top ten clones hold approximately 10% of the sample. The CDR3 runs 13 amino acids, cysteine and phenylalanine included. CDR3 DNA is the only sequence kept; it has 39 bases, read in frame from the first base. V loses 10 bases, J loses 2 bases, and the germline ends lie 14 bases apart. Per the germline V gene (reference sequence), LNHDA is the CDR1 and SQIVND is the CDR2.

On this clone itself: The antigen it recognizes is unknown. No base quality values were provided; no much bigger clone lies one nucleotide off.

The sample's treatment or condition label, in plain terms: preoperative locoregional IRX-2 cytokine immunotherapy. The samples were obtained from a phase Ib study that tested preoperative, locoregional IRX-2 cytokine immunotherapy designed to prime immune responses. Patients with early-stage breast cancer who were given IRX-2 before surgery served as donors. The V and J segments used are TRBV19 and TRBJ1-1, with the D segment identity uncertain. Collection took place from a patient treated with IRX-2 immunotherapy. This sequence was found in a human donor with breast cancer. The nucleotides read TGTGCCATCCAGTCTACAGTAAACACTGAAGCTTTCTTT. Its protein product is CAIQSTVNTEAFF.